These 20 T cell receptor beta chains came from one sample sequenced in a study of T cells in Graves' hyperthyroidism and ophthalmopathy. Amplification targeted TCR beta CDR3 regions from RNA transcripts. The TCR CDR3 was amplified in a first-round RT-PCR using the HTBI primer set. TCRdb reprocessed the multiplex PCR reads with MiXCR, giving one entry per CDR3 protein. The table shows 450,000 to 650,000 distinct CDR3 sequences, with around 20% occurring only once. Sequenced input: blood. The origin of the receptors is a young man with Graves' hyperthyroidism.

This clonotype was recorded a few times. This chain links TRBV28 with TRBJ2-6; D unresolved. This CDR3 contains 15 residues. V was trimmed by 2 bases and J by 1 base, leaving 6 bases between them. Germline CDR1 and CDR2: MDHEN and SYDVKM. This chain's CDR3 is CASSLGLSGANVLTF. CDR3 sequence (DNA): TGTGCCAGCAGTTTAGGGCTATCTGGGGCCAACGTCCTGACTTTC.

There are a few counts of this clonotype. The chain links TRBV11-2 to TRBJ2-5; TRBD2 agrees at 8 bases. In germline, CDR1 is SGHAT, CDR2 FQNNGV. CDR3 length: 16 amino acids. J lost 4 bases, V lost 1 base, and 8 bases had no gene match. As DNA, the CDR3 is TGTGCCAGCAGCTTAGGCCTAGCGGGCGCGGGAGAGACCCAGTACTTC. Translated: CASSLGLAGAGETQYF. Full variable domain (outside the CDR3, taken from reference TRBV11-2 and TRBJ2-5): EAGVAQSPRYKIIEKRQSVAFWCNPISGHATLYWYQQILGQGPKLLIQFQNNGVVDDSQLPKDRFSAERLKGVDSTLKIQPAKLEDSAVYLCASSLGLAGAGETQYFGPGTRLLVL.

This clonotype came up many times. J is TRBJ1-1 and V is TRBV27; D gene unclear. Trimming took 6 bases from V and 4 from J, leaving 6 bases between them. The CDR3 totals 11 residues. The V gene's germline CDR1 is MNHEY and CDR2 SMNVEV (reference sequence). The chain's CDR3 is CASSSGTEAFF. CDR3 nucleotide sequence: TGTGCCAGCAGCTCGGGCACTGAAGCTTTCTTT.

At least ten counts were recorded for this clonotype. This sequence joins TRBV2 and TRBJ2-5; TRBD2 agrees at 7 bases. CDR1 is SNHLY and CDR2 is FYNNEI in the germline V gene. V lost 7 bases, J lost 2 bases, and 10 bases stayed unmatched. The CDR3 is made up of 15 amino acids. CDR3 residues: CASTPGLVGQETQYF. DNA of the CDR3: TGTGCCAGCACTCCAGGACTAGTTGGACAAGAGACCCAGTACTTC.

This clonotype has a count of ten or more. The gene calls are TRBV19 and TRBJ2-7; tentative D call: TRBD1 (6 bases). Germline V lookup: CDR1 LNHDA, CDR2 SQIVND (reference sequence). This CDR3 is built from 13 residues. V lost 5 bases and J lost 6, with 14 bases in between. CDR3 sequence reads: CASSPGTPPEQYF. The DNA of the CDR3 is TGTGCCAGTAGTCCAGGGACACCCCCCGAGCAGTACTTC. Full variable domain (missing parts from reference TRBV19 and TRBJ2-7): DGGITQSPKYLFRKEGQNVTLSCEQNLNHDAMYWYRQDPGQGLRLIYYSQIVNDFQKGDIAEGYSVSREKKESFPLTVTSAQKNPTAFYLCASSPGTPPEQYFGPGTRLTVT.

The chain recombines TRBV28 with TRBJ2-7; 9 bases line up with TRBD2. V gave up 4 bases and J gave up 3 bases; unmatched junction bases: 7. The CDR3 sequence is 15 residues long. Germline V gene data show CDR1 as MDHEN and CDR2 as SYDVKM. The CDR3 is CASSSTSGDDYEQYF. Written as DNA, the CDR3 is TGTGCCAGCAGTTCGACTAGCGGAGATGACTACGAGCAGTACTTC.

To note about this clonotype: Possible read error: a much larger clone is one base away. The genes are TRBV27 and TRBJ2-7, with 9 positions matching TRBD2. The germline V gene encodes CDR1 MNHEY and CDR2 SMNVEV (reference sequence). The CDR3 covers 15 residues. CDR3 residues: CASSLGGGGSCEQYF. The CDR3 region has the DNA TGTGCCAGCAGTTTAGGCGGGGGGGGATCCTGCGAGCAGTACTTC.

This clonotype was counted a few times. Given a much more abundant clone one base away, this may be a read error. The chain couples TRBV5-1 to TRBJ1-2; D is possibly TRBD1 (6 bases). This CDR3 comprises 15 residues. The germline V gene encodes CDR1 SGHRS and CDR2 YFSETQ. This chain's CDR3 is CVSSISGAPHYGYTF. For the CDR3, the DNA is TGCGTCAGCAGCATCTCAGGGGCGCCCCACTATGGCTACACCTTC.

This clonotype came up a few times. A read error may account for a junction end that differs from germline. J is TRBJ2-7 and V is TRBV28, with D possibly matching TRBD2 (5 bases). This CDR3 contains 17 residues. Germline V gene lookup returns CDR1 MDHEN and CDR2 SYDVKM. The CDR3 is CASSLRRLRIGAYDQYF. The CDR3 nucleotides read TGTGCCAGCAGTTTGCGGAGGCTTCGGATAGGCGCCTACGATCAGTACTTC.

The chain combines TRBV15 with TRBJ2-7; a possible D gene is TRBD1 (6 bases). Germline-derived CDR1 and CDR2 are LNHNV and YYDKDF (reference sequence). The V end was cut by 1 base, the J end by 4 bases, with 23 bases between. CDR3 size: 18 residues. CDR3 region: CATSRVNIDGQGLYEQYF. The CDR3 bases are TGTGCCACCAGCAGAGTGAACATCGATGGCCAGGGGCTATACGAGCAGTACTTC.

This clonotype was found a few times. The chain recombines TRBV6-1 with TRBJ2-7; 7 bases agree with TRBD1. V was clipped by 6 bases and J by 5 bases; unmatched bases: 10. The germline gives CDR1 MNHNS, CDR2 SASEGT. The CDR3 totals 14 residues. CDR3 DNA: TGTGCCAGCAGCCAAAACAGGGGCAGGGACGAGCAGTACTTC. Protein product: CASSQNRGRDEQYF.

This clonotype was observed a handful of times. This rearrangement joins TRBV19 to TRBJ1-1; D gene unclear. The germline V and J ends were trimmed by 7 bases and 6 bases, with 12 bases remaining between them. The CDR3 has 12 residues. From germline, CDR1 is LNHDA and CDR2 SQIVND (reference sequence). CDR3 bases: TGTGCCAGTAAGGGCGGAAGGCCTGAAGCTTTCTTT. This sequence encodes CASKGGRPEAFF.

The table lists this clonotype with many counts. J is TRBJ2-5 and V is TRBV7-9, with 9 bases lining up with TRBD2. CDR3 size: 13 residues. With 8 bases clipped from V and 2 bases from J, the junction kept 3 bases outside the gene matches. The germline gives CDR1 SEHNR, CDR2 FQNEAQ (reference sequence). DNA for the CDR3: TGTGCCAGCGCTAGCGGGGAACAAGAGACCCAGTACTTC. It codes for CASASGEQETQYF.

This clonotype was detected ten times or more. The J gene is TRBJ1-2, the V gene TRBV28, with 10 bases aligning to TRBD1. The ends lost 6 bases at V and 8 bases at J; junction bases unmatched: 21. There are 18 residues in the CDR3. The germline CDR1 and CDR2 sequences are MDHEN and SYDVKM. The CDR3 sequence: CASRSLDSGTGVWRGYTF. CDR3 nucleotide sequence: TGTGCCAGCAGATCGTTAGACTCCGGGACAGGGGTGTGGCGCGGCTACACCTTC.

This clonotype was recorded many times. The rearrangement uses TRBV6-5 and TRBJ2-2, with 8 nucleotides matching TRBD2. V was clipped by 8 bases and J by 4 bases; unmatched bases: 9. Germline lookup yields CDR1 MNHEY and CDR2 SVGAGI. The CDR3 has 15 residues. The CDR3 region has the DNA TGTGCCAGCGGCCGGGGGGGGGCCGGCACCGGGGAGCTGTTTTTT. Protein sequence: CASGRGGAGTGELFF.

This clonotype was counted many times. The V call is TRBV28, the J call TRBJ1-2; no definite D call. This CDR3 spans 15 amino acids. CDR1 is MDHEN, CDR2 SYDVKM, per germline. The V end was cut by 3 bases, the J end by 1 base, with 12 bases between. The CDR3 nucleotides are TGTGCCAGCAGTTTTAGAAGGGCCCGTAACTATGGCTACACCTTC. It yields the protein CASSFRRARNYGYTF.

In this sample, this clonotype turned up many times. The rearrangement links TRBV6-2 or TRBV6-3 to TRBJ1-5; weak D call: TRBD1 (5 bases). V gave up 5 bases and J gave up 2 bases, with 13 bases separating them. The CDR3 consists of 15 residues. CDR1 is MNHEY, CDR2 SVGEGT, per germline. DNA for the CDR3: TGTGCCAGCAGTGCCAGGGTAATTGGCAATCAGCCCCAGCATTTT. Its protein product is CASSARVIGNQPQHF.

The genes are TRBV3-1 and TRBJ1-5; 9 nucleotides line up with TRBD1. Germline trimming cut 4 bases from V and 2 bases from J; bases unmatched to any gene: 6. Germline CDR1 reads LGHDT; CDR2 reads YNNKEL (reference sequence). CDR3 length: 16 amino acids. The CDR3 sequence is CASSRGTGYGNQPQHF. The CDR3 nucleotides read TGTGCCAGCAGCCGAGGGACAGGGTACGGCAATCAGCCCCAGCATTTT.

This clonotype occurred many times. CDR3 nucleotides: TGTGCCAGCATCGCCCCGGGACAAAAACAGCCCCAGCATTTT. It is translated as CASIAPGQKQPQHF. The rearrangement links TRBV6-5 to TRBJ1-5; D is possibly TRBD1 (6 bases). The CDR3 is 14 residues long. Germline V gene sequence: CDR1 MNHEY, CDR2 SVGAGI. V lost 7 bases, J lost 7 bases, and 17 bases lay in between.

This clonotype has more than one count but fewer than ten. The CDR3 region is CASGQGVFDTEAFF. DNA for the CDR3: TGTGCCAGCGGGCAAGGGGTCTTCGACACTGAAGCTTTCTTT. The J gene is TRBJ1-1, the V gene TRBV7-9; perhaps TRBD1 as D (5 bases). V was clipped by 8 bases and J by 3 bases, with 16 bases between them. CDR3 length: 14 residues. Germline lookup yields CDR1 SEHNR and CDR2 FQNEAQ (reference sequence).